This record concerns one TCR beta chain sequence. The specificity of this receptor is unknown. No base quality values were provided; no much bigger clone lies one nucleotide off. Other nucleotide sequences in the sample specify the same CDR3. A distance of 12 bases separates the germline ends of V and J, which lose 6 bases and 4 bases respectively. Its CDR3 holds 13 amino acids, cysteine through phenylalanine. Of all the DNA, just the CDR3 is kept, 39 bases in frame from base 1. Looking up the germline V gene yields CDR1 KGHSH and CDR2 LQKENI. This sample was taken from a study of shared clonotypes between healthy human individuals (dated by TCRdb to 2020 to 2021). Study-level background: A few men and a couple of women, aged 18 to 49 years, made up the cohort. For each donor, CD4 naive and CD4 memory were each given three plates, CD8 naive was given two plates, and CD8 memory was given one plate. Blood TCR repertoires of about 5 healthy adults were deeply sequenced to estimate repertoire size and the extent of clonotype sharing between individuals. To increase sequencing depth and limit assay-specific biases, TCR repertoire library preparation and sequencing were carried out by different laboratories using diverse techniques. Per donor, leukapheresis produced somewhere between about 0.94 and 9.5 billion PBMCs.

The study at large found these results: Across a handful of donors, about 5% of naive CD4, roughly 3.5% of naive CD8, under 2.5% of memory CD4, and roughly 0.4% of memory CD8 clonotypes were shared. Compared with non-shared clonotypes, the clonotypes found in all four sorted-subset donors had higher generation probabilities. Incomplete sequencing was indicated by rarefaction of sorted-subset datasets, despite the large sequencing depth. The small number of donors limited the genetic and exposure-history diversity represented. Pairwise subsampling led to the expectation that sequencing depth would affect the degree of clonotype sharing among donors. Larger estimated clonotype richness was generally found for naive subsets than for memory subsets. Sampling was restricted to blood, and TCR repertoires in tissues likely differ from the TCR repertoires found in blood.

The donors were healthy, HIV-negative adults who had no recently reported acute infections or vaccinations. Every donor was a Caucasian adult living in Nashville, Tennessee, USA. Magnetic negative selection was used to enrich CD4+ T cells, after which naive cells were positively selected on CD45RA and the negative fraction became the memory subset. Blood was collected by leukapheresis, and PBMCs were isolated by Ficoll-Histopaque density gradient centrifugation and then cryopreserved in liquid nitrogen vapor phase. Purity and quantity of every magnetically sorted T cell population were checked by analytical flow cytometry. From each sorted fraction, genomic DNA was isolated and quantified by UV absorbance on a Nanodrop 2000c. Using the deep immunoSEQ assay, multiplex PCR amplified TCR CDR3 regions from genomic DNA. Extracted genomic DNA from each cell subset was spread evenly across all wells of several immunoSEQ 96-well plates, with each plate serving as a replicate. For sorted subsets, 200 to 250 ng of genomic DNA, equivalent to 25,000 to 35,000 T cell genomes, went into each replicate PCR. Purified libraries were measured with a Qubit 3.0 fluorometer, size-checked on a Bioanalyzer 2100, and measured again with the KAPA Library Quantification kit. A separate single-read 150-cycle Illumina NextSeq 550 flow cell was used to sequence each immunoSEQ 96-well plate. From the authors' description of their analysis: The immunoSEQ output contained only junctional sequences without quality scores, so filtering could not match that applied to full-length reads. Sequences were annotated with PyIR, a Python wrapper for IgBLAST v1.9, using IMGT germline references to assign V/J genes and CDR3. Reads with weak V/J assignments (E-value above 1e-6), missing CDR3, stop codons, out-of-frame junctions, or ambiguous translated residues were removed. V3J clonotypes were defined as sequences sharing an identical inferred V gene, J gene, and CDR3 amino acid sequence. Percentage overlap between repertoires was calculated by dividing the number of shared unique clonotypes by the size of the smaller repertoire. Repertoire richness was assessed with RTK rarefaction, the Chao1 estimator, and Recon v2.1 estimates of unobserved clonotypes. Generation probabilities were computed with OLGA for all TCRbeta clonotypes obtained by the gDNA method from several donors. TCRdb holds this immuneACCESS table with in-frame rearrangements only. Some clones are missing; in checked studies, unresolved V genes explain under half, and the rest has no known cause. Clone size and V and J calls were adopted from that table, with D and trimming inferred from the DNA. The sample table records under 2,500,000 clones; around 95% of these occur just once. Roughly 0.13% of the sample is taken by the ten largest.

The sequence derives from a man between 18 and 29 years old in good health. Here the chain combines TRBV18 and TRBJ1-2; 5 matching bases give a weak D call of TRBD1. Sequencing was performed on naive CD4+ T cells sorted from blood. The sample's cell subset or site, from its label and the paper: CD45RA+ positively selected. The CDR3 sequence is CASSPTEGYGYTF. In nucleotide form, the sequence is TGTGCCAGCTCCCCGACAGAGGGCTATGGCTACACCTTC. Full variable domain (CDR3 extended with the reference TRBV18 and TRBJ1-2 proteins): NAGVMQNPRHLVRRRGQEARLRCSPMKGHSHVYWYRQLPEEGLKFMVYLQKENIIDESGMPKERFSAEFPKEGPSILRIQQVVRGDSAAYFCASSPTEGYGYTFGSGTRLTVV.